This TCR beta chain was retrieved from a study of OX40 agonist ivuxolimab in advanced cancers. Study-level background: People who had prior anti-PD-1, anti-PD-L1 or anti-CTLA-4 therapy could take part, and around 40% had some.

In the case of this clone: What it binds is unknown.

TCRdb keeps only in-frame clones here, not all; method: immunoSEQ multiplex PCR. The sample records fewer than 65,000 clones, 85% to 90% being singletons. Study observations and caveats: Expansion of clones was among the lowest in partial responders at 0.1-3.0 mg/kg. On average, CD8+ T cells showed a greater number of expanded clones than CD4+.

This clonotype originated in an adult with an advanced solid tumor such as melanoma, head and neck, liver or kidney cancer. This material consisted of CD4+ or CD8+ T cells sorted from blood, taken in a trial of the OX40 agonist ivuxolimab.

CDR3 residues: CASSPGQGATQYGYTF. The CDR3 nucleotides read TGCGCCAGCAGTCCCGGACAGGGGGCGACTCAGTATGGCTACACCTTC. This chain joins TRBV10-1 and TRBJ1-2, with TRBD1 matching 11 bases. This CDR3 has 16 amino acids. The germline CDR1 and CDR2 sequences are WNHNN and SYGVQD (reference sequence). V gave up 5 bases and J gave up 5 bases; unmatched junction bases: 10.